The 14 T cell receptor beta chains below come from one sample, sequenced in a study of memory CD4+ T cells and cytomegalovirus serostatus (dated by TCRdb to between 2018 and 2021). A FACSAria II was used to sort memory CD4+ T cells, defined as single viable CD3+CD4+CD8-CD45RO+ cells. Library preparation employed the immunoSEQ multiplex PCR assay. TCRdb re-hosts the immuneACCESS table, in-frame sequences only. Its copies lack some clones; in the studies checked, an unresolved V gene accounts for under half of them, and the cause for the rest is not known. Within this sample are about 100,000 clones, with roughly 80% of them counted one time only. The ten largest clones add up to approximately 4% of the sample. Sequencing used memory CD4+ T cells from blood. Source of these receptors: an adult in good health and CMV-seropositive.

The chain couples TRBV28 to TRBJ1-1, with D perhaps matching TRBD1 (6 bases). The V gene's germline CDR1 is MDHEN and CDR2 SYDVKM. V was cut by 5 bases and J by 0 bases, with 19 bases left in between. The CDR3 sequence is 17 residues long. In DNA form, the CDR3 reads TGTGCCAGCAGTCTAGGGGGATTTGTGGACATGAACACTGAAGCTTTCTTT. Its translation is CASSLGGFVDMNTEAFF.

This sequence joins TRBV10-3 and TRBJ2-2, with D perhaps TRBD1 or TRBD2 (6 bases each). This CDR3 spans 16 amino acids. Between the trimmed V and J ends, which lost 6 bases and 5 bases, there was a span of 19 bases. Germline assignment: CDR1 ENHRY and CDR2 SYGVKD. CDR3 nucleotides: TGTGCCATCAGGAGGTCGGGGGCGCGTTCAACCGGGGAGCTGTTTTTT. Encoded protein: CAIRRSGARSTGELFF.

The chain is built from TRBV19 and TRBJ2-3, with 7 nucleotides matching TRBD1. After removal of 7 bases from V and 7 bases from J, the junction contained 11 bases not matched to a gene. This CDR3 has 14 residues. Germline lookup yields CDR1 LNHDA and CDR2 SQIVND (reference sequence). CDR3 DNA sequence: TGTGCCAGTAACGACAGGGCAGGCGGGCATACGCAGTATTTT. Its translation: CASNDRAGGHTQYF.

This clone was seen just once. The rearrangement links TRBV5-6 to TRBJ2-7; a possible D gene is TRBD2 (5 bases). Trimming left V 0 bases short and J 9 bases short, with 16 bases between. Germline lookup yields CDR1 SGHDT and CDR2 YYEEEE. The CDR3 runs 14 residues. CDR3 sequence: CASSLVRAVDGQYF. The CDR3 DNA follows: TGTGCCAGCAGCTTGGTGAGGGCGGTAGACGGGCAGTACTTC.

The chain couples TRBV28 to TRBJ1-5, with unresolved D. Trimming took off 5 bases at V and 15 bases at J, with 17 bases between the two ends. Germline V CDR1 and CDR2: MDHEN, SYDVKM. This CDR3 contains 12 residues. CDR3 sequence reads: CASSTPLGPLHF. The CDR3 DNA reads as TGTGCCAGCAGTACCCCGCTAGGCCCTTTGCATTTT.

The rearrangement uses TRBV19 and TRBJ2-2, with TRBD1 identical over 7 bases. Germline CDR1 is LNHDA and CDR2 is SQIVND (reference sequence). The CDR3 is made up of 17 amino acids. V lost 6 bases, J lost 6 bases, and 16 bases stayed unmatched. As DNA, the CDR3 is TGTGCCAGTAGACCGGACAGGTTCCACCGCGTGTCCGGGGAGCTGTTTTTT. Its protein is CASRPDRFHRVSGELFF.

This chain links TRBV19 with TRBJ2-3; D ambiguous. The CDR3 spans 13 residues. V lost 4 bases and J 2 bases, leaving 7 bases between the germline ends. Germline V lookup: CDR1 LNHDA, CDR2 SQIVND (reference sequence). CDR3 residues: CASSTDFTDTQYF. DNA for the CDR3: TGTGCCAGTAGTACCGACTTCACAGATACGCAGTATTTT.

The V and J genes are TRBV2 and TRBJ2-4; 7 bases map to TRBD1. V was clipped by 6 bases and J by 6 bases; unmatched bases: 11. This CDR3 has 15 residues. Germline lookup yields CDR1 SNHLY and CDR2 FYNNEI. This CDR3 is CASRLEGGVGNIQYF. DNA of the CDR3: TGTGCCAGCAGACTGGAAGGGGGCGTCGGAAACATTCAGTACTTC.

The gene calls are TRBV10-3 and TRBJ2-3; unclear D gene. In germline, CDR1 is ENHRY, CDR2 SYGVKD. CDR3 length equals 12 residues. The V and J ends lost 0 bases and 11 bases respectively, with 9 bases between them. CDR3 amino acids: CAISESALGQYF. CDR3 sequence (DNA): TGTGCCATCAGTGAGTCAGCTCTCGGGCAGTATTTT.

This chain links TRBV28 with TRBJ1-5; the D is unclear. The CDR3 covers 14 residues. CDR1 MDHEN and CDR2 SYDVKM come from the germline V gene. V dropped 6 bases and J dropped 0 bases, with 9 bases sitting between them. The DNA for the CDR3 is TGTGCCAGCAGGATCTTCACTAGCAATCAGCCCCAGCATTTT. Translating it yields CASRIFTSNQPQHF.

This sequence joins TRBV7-2 and TRBJ2-7; possible D gene TRBD2, 6 bases. The CDR3 sequence is 15 residues long. Per the germline V gene, CDR1 is SGHTA and CDR2 is FQGNSA. Trimming took 5 bases from V and 4 from J, leaving 18 bases between them. In DNA, the CDR3 is TGTGCCAGCAGCCCCTTCGGGGGAGCGATTTACGAGCAGTACTTC. Amino acid sequence: CASSPFGGAIYEQYF.

The chain combines TRBV7-9 with TRBJ2-7; unclear D gene. The CDR3 covers 13 residues. V was clipped by 1 base and J by 6 bases, with 10 bases between them. Germline loops: CDR1 SEHNR, CDR2 FQNEAQ (reference sequence). As DNA, the CDR3 is TGTGCCAGCAGCTTAGACGGGCCTGGCGAGCAGTACTTC. Translating gives CASSLDGPGEQYF. Looking up the rest from reference TRBV7-9 and TRBJ2-7 gives the full variable domain: DTGVSQNPRHKITKRGQNVTFRCDPISEHNRLYWYRQTLGQGPEFLTYFQNEAQLEKSRLLSDRFSAERPKGSFSTLEIQRTEQGDSAMYLCASSLDGPGEQYFGPGTRLTVT.

The gene calls are TRBV10-3 and TRBJ1-1; TRBD1 aligns across 7 bases. Trimming removed 6 bases from V and 6 bases from J; junction bases left unmatched: 19. CDR1 is ENHRY and CDR2 is SYGVKD in the germline V gene. The CDR3 consists of 17 residues. In nucleotides, the CDR3 is TGTGCCATCAGCCCTACAGGGACAGACCAAGTAACCCCTGAAGCTTTCTTT. Its protein product is CAISPTGTDQVTPEAFF.

The chain employs TRBV7-2 and TRBJ2-7; weak D call: TRBD1 (6 bases). The V end lost 2 bases, the J end lost 2 bases, and 7 bases lay between the germline ends. The germline V gene encodes CDR1 SGHTA and CDR2 FQGNSA. The CDR3 is made up of 13 amino acids. The CDR3 sequence is CASSLRGTYEQYF. The CDR3 DNA reads as TGTGCCAGCAGCTTAAGGGGGACCTACGAGCAGTACTTC.